This entry is about one T cell receptor beta chain. What it recognizes is unknown. This sample is drawn from a study of OX40 agonist ivuxolimab in advanced cancers. Assay used: immunoSEQ multiplex PCR; TCRdb lists only in-frame clones, some missing. The table has under 100,000 clones, about four fifths seen once. Findings and limits, study-wide: The study found that CD8+ T cells averaged more expanded clones than CD4+.

The specimen comprised CD4+ or CD8+ T cells sorted from blood, sampled in a trial of the OX40 agonist ivuxolimab. This clonotype was sampled from an adult with an advanced solid tumor such as melanoma, head and neck, liver or kidney cancer.

The CDR3 DNA reads as TGTGCCAGCAGCTTCCTTGGACAGAATTCACCCCTCCACTTT. Its translation: CASSFLGQNSPLHF. The V gene is TRBV7-2, the J gene TRBJ1-6, with a possible D match to TRBD1 (6 bases). The CDR3 spans 14 residues. Per germline, CDR1 SGHTA and CDR2 FQGNSA. Trimming shortened V by 3 bases and J by 7 bases, and 10 bases separated the two germline ends.